A single sample is the source of the 7 T cell receptor beta chains below, sequenced in a study of shared clonotypes between healthy human individuals. The table came from immunoSEQ multiplex PCR; TCRdb's copy has only in-frame clones and leaves some out. The sample consists of about 2.3 million clones, about 90% of them appearing once. The sample was naive CD4+ T cells from PBMCs. Subset meaning: CD45RA+ positively selected. These receptors all come from a man aged 18 to 29 in good health. Some clones in this sample may be carry-over from other donors' samples.

The chain recombines TRBV14 with TRBJ2-3; D may be TRBD1 or TRBD2 (5 bases each). CDR1 and CDR2 (germline): SGHDN, FVKESK. V lost 3 bases and J lost 6, with 16 bases in between. CDR3 length: 15 residues. The CDR3 sequence: CASSQGRGSWDTQYF. CDR3 coding DNA: TGTGCCAGCAGCCAGGGACGAGGGAGTTGGGATACGCAGTATTTT.

The genes are TRBV10-2 and TRBJ2-5; perhaps D is TRBD1 or TRBD2 (5 bases each). The CDR3 is made up of 12 amino acids. V was cut by 9 bases and J by 1 base, with 9 bases left in between. CDR1 and CDR2 (germline): WSHSY, SAAADI. CDR3 in DNA: TGCGCCAGTAGAGGGGTCCAAGAGACCCAGTACTTC. Translating it yields CASRGVQETQYF.

The chain uses TRBV6-5 and TRBJ2-2; possible D gene TRBD1, 6 bases. Germline V gives CDR1 MNHEY, CDR2 SVGAGI. The CDR3 runs 16 residues. V lost 4 bases, J lost 0 bases, and 12 bases lay in between. CDR3 region: CASSLRTASNTGELFF. CDR3 DNA sequence: TGTGCCAGCAGTTTGAGGACAGCTTCGAACACCGGGGAGCTGTTTTTT.

As concerns this clone: This sample also contains other DNA sequences that code for the same CDR3. V is TRBV18 and J is TRBJ2-1; no definite D call. There are 11 residues in the CDR3. Germline CDR1 and CDR2: KGHSH and LQKENI. Deletions cut 2 bases from V and 7 bases from J, with 3 bases between. CDR3 DNA sequence: TGTGCCAGCTCACCAAAGAATGAGCAGTTCTTC. This encodes CASSPKNEQFF.

The chain employs TRBV27 and TRBJ1-5; 7 positions match TRBD1. The CDR3 spans 14 residues. Germline CDR1 MNHEY, CDR2 SMNVEV (reference sequence). J lost 9 bases, V lost 5 bases, and 10 bases had no gene match. This chain's CDR3 is CASSRDSRTGPQHF. The CDR3 coding sequence is TGTGCCAGCAGTCGGGACAGCCGAACGGGGCCCCAGCATTTT.

CDR3: CASSPVGVGGQETQYF. CDR3 sequence (DNA): TGTGCCAGCAGTCCTGTAGGGGTGGGGGGACAAGAGACCCAGTACTTC. The chain employs TRBV28 and TRBJ2-5, with a weak D call TRBD2 (6 bases). The length of the CDR3 is 16 residues. CDR1 MDHEN and CDR2 SYDVKM come from the germline V gene. Trimming removed 5 bases from V and 2 bases from J, with 18 bases in between.

The genes are TRBV28 and TRBJ2-7; TRBD1 might be the D (6 bases). Germline loops: CDR1 MDHEN, CDR2 SYDVKM. With 1 base removed from V and 0 bases from J, the gap between germline ends came to 28 bases. This CDR3 spans 21 amino acids. The CDR3 sequence: CASSLFFSRNADRQISYEQYF. The CDR3 DNA sequence: TGTGCCAGCAGTTTATTTTTCTCGAGAAATGCCGACAGGCAAATCTCCTACGAGCAGTACTTC. The full variable domain, completed using reference TRBV28 and TRBJ2-7, is DVKVTQSSRYLVKRTGEKVFLECVQDMDHENMFWYRQDPGLGLRLIYFSYDVKMKEKGDIPEGYSVSREKKERFSLILESASTNQTSMYLCASSLFFSRNADRQISYEQYFGPGTRLTVT.